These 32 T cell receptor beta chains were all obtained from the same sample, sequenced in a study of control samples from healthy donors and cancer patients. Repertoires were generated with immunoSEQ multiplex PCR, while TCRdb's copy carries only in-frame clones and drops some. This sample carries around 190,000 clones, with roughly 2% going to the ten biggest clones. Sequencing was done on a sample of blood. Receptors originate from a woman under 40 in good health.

CDR3 loop: CASSVYFDMQGCTEAFF. In DNA form, the CDR3 reads TGCGCCAGCAGTGTATATTTCGATATGCAGGGCTGTACTGAAGCTTTCTTT. The chain combines TRBV10-1 with TRBJ1-1; D might be TRBD1 (5 bases). Germline CDR1 reads WNHNN; CDR2 reads SYGVQD (reference sequence). This CDR3 is 17 amino acids long. The V and J ends lost 4 bases and 5 bases respectively, with 23 bases between them.

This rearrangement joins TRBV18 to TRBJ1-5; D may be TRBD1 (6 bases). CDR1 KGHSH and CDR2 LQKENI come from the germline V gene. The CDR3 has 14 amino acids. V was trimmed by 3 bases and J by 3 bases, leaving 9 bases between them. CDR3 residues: CASSPGQINQPQHF. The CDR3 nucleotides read TGTGCCAGCTCACCTGGACAGATCAATCAGCCCCAGCATTTT. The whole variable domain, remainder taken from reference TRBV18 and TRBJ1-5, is NAGVMQNPRHLVRRRGQEARLRCSPMKGHSHVYWYRQLPEEGLKFMVYLQKENIIDESGMPKERFSAEFPKEGPSILRIQQVVRGDSAAYFCASSPGQINQPQHFGDGTRLSIL.

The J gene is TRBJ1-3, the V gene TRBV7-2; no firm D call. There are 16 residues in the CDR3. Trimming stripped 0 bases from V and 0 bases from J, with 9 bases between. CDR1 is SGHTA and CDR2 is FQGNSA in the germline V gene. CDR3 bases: TGTGCCAGCAGCTTAGCTGGGCGGAGCTCTGGAAACACCATATATTTT. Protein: CASSLAGRSSGNTIYF.

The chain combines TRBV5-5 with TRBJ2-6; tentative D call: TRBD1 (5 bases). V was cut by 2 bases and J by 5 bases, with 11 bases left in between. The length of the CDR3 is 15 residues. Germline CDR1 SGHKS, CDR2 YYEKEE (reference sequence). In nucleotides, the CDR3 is TGTGCCAGCAGCTTCAGGGATGGGAGGGCCAACGTCCTGACTTTC. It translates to CASSFRDGRANVLTF. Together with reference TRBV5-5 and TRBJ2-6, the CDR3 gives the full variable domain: DAGVTQSPTHLIKTRGQQVTLRCSPISGHKSVSWYQQVLGQGPQFIFQYYEKEERGRGNFPDRFSARQFPNYSSELNVNALLLGDSALYLCASSFRDGRANVLTFGAGSRLTVL.

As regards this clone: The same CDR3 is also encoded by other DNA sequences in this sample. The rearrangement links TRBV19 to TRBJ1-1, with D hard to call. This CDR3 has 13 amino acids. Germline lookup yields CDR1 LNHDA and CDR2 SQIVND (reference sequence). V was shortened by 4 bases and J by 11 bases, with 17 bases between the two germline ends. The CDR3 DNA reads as TGTGCCAGTAGTACCATCGGCTCCTTTTCGGCTTTCTTT. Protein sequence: CASSTIGSFSAFF.

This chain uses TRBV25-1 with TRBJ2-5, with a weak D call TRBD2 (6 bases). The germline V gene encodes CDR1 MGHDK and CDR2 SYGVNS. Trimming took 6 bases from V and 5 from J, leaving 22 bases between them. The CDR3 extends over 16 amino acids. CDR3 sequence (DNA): TGTGCCAGCAGCCCCACTCCGGGGGAAGGGGTCGAGACCCAGTACTTC. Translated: CASSPTPGEGVETQYF.

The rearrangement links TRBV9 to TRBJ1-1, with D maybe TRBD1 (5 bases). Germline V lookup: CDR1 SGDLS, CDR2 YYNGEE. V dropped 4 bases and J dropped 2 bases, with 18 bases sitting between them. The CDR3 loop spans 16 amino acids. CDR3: CASSPSLSGYNTEAFF. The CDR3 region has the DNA TGTGCCAGCAGCCCCAGTTTGTCAGGGTATAACACTGAAGCTTTCTTT.

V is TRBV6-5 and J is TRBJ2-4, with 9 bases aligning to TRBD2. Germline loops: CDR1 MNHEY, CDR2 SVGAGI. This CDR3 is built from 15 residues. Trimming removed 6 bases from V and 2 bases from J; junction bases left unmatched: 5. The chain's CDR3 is CASSQRGATKNIQYF. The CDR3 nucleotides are TGTGCCAGCAGCCAGCGGGGGGCGACCAAAAACATTCAGTACTTC.

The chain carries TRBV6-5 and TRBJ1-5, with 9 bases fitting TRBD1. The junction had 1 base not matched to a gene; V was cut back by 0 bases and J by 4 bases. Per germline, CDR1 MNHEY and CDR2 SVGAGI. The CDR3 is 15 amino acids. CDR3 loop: CASSYSGTGNQPQHF. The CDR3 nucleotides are TGTGCCAGCAGTTACTCCGGGACAGGGAATCAGCCCCAGCATTTT.

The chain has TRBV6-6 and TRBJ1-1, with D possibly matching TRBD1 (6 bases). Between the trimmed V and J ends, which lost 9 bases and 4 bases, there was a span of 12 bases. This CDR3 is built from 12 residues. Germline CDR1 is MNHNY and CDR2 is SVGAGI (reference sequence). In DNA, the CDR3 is TGTGCCAGTGGGGGGGCCGGCACTGAAGCTTTCTTT. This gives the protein CASGGAGTEAFF.

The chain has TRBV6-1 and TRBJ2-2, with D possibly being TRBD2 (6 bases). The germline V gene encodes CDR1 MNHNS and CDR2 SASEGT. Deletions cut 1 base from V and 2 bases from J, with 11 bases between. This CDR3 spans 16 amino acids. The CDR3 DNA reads TGTGCCAGCAGTGAAGTCGGCGGGGTCAACACCGGGGAGCTGTTTTTT. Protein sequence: CASSEVGGVNTGELFF.

The DNA for the CDR3 is TGTGCCAGTAGTATCGGGTTGGGACAGGGGTTAGGGCAGTTCTTC. Translation: CASSIGLGQGLGQFF. The chain employs TRBV19 and TRBJ2-1, with 10 bases aligning to TRBD1. CDR1 and CDR2 (germline): LNHDA, SQIVND (reference sequence). The trim removed 3 bases at V and 12 bases at J, leaving 11 bases unmatched. The CDR3 has 15 amino acids.

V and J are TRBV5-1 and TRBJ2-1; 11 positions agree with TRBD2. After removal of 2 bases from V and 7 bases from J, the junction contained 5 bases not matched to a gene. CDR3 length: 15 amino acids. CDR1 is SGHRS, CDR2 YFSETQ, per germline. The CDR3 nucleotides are TGCGCCAGCAGCTTACTAGCGGGGGTGGGGAATGAGCAGTTCTTC. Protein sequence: CASSLLAGVGNEQFF.

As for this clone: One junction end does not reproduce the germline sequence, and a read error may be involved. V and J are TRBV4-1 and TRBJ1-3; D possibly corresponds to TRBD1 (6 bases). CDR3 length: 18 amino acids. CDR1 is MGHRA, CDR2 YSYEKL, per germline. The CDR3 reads CASRQEGGGSVGGNTIYF. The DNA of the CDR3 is TGCGCCAGCAGACAAGAAGGGGGGGGATCCGTCGGTGGAAACACCATATATTTT.

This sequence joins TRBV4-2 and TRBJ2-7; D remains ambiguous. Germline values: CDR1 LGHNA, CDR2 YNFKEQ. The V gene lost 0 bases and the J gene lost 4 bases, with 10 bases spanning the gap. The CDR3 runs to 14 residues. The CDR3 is CASSQEKIAYEQYF. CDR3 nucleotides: TGTGCCAGCAGCCAAGAGAAGATCGCTTACGAGCAGTACTTC.

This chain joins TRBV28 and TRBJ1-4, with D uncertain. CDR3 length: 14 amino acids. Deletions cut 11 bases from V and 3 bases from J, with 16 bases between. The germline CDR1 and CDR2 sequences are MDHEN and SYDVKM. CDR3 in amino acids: CADARDRSNEKLFF. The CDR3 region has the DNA TGTGCCGACGCCAGAGACCGTTCTAATGAAAAACTGTTTTTT.

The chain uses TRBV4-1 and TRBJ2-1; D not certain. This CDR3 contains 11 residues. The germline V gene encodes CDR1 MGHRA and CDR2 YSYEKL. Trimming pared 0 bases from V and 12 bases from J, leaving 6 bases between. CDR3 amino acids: CASSQERWQFF. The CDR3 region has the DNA TGCGCCAGCAGCCAAGAGAGGTGGCAGTTCTTC.

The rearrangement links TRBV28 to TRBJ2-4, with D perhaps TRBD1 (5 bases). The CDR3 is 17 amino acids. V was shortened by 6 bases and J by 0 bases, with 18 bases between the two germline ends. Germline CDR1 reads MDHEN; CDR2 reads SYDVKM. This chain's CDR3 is CASRPQGSGLAKNIQYF. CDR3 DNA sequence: TGTGCCAGCAGACCCCAGGGAAGTGGGCTAGCCAAAAACATTCAGTACTTC.

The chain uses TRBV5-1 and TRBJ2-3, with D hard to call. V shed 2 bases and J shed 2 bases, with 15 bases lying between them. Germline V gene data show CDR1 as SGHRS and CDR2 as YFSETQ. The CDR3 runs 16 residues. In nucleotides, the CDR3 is TGCGCCAGCAGCTTCTCGGCCGGATTAGCCACAGATACGCAGTATTTT. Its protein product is CASSFSAGLATDTQYF.

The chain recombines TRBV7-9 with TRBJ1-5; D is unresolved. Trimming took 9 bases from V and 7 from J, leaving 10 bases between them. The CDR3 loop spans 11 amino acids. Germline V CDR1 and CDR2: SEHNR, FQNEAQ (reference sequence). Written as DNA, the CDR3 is TGTGCCAGAGGGAGCGGACAGCCCCAGCATTTT. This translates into CARGSGQPQHF.

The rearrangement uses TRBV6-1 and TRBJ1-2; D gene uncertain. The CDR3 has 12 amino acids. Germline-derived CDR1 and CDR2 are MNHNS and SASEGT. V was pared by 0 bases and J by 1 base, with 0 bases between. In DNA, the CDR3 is TGTGCCAGCAGTGAAGCTAACTATGGCTACACCTTC. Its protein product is CASSEANYGYTF.

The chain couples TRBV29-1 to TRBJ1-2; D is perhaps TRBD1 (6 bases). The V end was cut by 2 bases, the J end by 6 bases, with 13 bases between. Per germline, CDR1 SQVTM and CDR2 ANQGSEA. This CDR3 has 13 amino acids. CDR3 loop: CSVEKTGWDGYTF. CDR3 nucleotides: TGCAGCGTTGAAAAGACAGGTTGGGATGGCTACACCTTC.

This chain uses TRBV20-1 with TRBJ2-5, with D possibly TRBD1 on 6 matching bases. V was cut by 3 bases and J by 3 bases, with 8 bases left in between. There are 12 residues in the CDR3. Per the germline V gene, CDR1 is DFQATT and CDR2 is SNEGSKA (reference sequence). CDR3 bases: TGCAGTGCTAGTACAGGGAAAGAGACCCAGTACTTC. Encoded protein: CSASTGKETQYF.

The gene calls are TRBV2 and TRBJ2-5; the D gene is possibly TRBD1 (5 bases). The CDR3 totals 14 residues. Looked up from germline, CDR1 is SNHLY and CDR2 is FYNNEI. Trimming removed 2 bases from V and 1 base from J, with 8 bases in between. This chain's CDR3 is CASSERQTQETQYF. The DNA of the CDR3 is TGTGCCAGCAGTGAAAGACAGACCCAAGAGACCCAGTACTTC.

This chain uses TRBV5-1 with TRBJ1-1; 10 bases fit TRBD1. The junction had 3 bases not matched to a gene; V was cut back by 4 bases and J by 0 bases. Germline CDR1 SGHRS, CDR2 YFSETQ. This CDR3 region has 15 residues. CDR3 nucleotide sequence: TGCGCCAGCAGCCTAGGACAGGGGGTGAACACTGAAGCTTTCTTT. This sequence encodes CASSLGQGVNTEAFF.

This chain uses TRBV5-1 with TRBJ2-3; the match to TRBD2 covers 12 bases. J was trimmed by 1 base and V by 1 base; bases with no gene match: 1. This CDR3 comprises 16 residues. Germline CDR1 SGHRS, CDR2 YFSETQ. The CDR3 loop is CASSLLAGGGTDTQYF. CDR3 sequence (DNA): TGCGCCAGCAGCTTGCTAGCGGGGGGGGGCACAGATACGCAGTATTTT.

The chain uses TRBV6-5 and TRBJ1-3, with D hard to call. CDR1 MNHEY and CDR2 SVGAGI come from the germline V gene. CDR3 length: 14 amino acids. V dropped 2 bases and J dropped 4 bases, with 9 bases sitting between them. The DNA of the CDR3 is TGTGCCAGCAGTTACGAAGCCCTCGGAAACACCATATATTTT. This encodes CASSYEALGNTIYF.

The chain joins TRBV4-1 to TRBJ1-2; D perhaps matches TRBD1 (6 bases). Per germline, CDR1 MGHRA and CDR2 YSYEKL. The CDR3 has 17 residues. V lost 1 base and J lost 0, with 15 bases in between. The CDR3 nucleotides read TGCGCCAGCAGCCAAGTACTCTGGCAGGGGACTAACTATGGCTACACCTTC. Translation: CASSQVLWQGTNYGYTF.

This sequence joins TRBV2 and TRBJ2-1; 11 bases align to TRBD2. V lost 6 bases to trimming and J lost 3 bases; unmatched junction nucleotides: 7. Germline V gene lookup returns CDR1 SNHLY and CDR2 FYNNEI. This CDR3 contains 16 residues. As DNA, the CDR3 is TGTGCCAGCAGGGGGGTGGGGACTAGCGGCTACAATGAGCAGTTCTTC. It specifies CASRGVGTSGYNEQFF.

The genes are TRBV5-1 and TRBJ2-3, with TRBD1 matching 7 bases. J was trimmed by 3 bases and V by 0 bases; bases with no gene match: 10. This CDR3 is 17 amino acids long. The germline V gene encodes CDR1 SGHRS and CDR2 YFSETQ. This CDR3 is CASSLGTGPARTDTQYF. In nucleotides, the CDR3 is TGCGCCAGCAGCTTGGGGACAGGCCCTGCTAGGACAGATACGCAGTATTTT.

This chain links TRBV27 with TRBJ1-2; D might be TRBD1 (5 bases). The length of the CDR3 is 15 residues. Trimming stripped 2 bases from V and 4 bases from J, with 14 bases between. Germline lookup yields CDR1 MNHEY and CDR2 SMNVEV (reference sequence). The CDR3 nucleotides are TGTGCCAGCAGTTTAGCGGGCCAGGGTTTCTATGGCTACACCTTC. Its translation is CASSLAGQGFYGYTF.

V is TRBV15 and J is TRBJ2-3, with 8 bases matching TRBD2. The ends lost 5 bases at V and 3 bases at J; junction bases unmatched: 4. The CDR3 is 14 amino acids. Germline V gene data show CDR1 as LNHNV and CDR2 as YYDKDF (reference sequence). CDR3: CATSGTSPTDTQYF. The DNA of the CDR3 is TGTGCCACCAGCGGGACTAGTCCAACAGATACGCAGTATTTT. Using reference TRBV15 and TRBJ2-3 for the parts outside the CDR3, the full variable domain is DAMVIQNPRYQVTQFGKPVTLSCSQTLNHNVMYWYQQKSSQAPKLLFHYYDKDFNNEADTPDNFQSRRPNTSFCFLDIRSPGLGDTAMYLCATSGTSPTDTQYFGPGTRLTVL.